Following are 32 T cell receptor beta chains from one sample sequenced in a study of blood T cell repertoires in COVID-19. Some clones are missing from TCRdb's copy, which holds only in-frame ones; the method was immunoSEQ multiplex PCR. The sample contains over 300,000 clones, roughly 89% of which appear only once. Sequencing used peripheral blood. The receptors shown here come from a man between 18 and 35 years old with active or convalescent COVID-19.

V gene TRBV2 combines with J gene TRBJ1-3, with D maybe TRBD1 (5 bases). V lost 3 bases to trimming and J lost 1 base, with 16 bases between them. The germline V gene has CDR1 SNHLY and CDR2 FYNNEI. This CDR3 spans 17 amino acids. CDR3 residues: CASSDSVSGGSGNTIYF. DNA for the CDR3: TGTGCCAGCAGTGACTCTGTCTCGGGGGGGTCTGGAAACACCATATATTTT.

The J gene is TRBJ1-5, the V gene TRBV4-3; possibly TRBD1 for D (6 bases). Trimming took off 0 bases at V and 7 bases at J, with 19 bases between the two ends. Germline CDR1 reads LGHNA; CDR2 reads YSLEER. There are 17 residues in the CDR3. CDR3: CASSQESTGRGDQPQHF. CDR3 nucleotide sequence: TGCGCCAGCAGCCAAGAAAGTACAGGCAGGGGAGACCAGCCCCAGCATTTT.

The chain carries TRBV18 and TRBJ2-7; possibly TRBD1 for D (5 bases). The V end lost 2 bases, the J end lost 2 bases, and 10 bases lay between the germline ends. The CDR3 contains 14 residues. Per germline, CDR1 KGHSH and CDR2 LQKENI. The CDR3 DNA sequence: TGTGCCAGCTCACCAGCCGAAGGGGCCTACGAGCAGTACTTC. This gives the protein CASSPAEGAYEQYF.

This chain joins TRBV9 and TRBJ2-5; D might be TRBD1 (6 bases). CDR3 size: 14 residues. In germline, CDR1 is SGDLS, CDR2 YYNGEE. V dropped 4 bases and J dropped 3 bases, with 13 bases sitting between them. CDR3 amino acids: CASSPRTAKETQYF. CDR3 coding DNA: TGTGCCAGCAGCCCAAGGACAGCTAAAGAGACCCAGTACTTC.

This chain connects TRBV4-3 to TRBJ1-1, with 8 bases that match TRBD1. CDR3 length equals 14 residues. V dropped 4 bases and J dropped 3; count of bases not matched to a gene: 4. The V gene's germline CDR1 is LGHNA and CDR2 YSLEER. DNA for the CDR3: TGCGCCAGCAGCCGATACAGGGGGGACACTGAAGCTTTCTTT. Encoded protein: CASSRYRGDTEAFF.

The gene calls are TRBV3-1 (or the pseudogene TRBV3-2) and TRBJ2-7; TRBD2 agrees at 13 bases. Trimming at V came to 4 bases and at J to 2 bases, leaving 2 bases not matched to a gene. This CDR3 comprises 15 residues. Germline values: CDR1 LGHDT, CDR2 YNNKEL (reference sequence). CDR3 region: CASSRGTSGTYEQYF. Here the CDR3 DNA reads TGTGCCAGCAGCCGAGGGACTAGCGGGACCTACGAGCAGTACTTC.

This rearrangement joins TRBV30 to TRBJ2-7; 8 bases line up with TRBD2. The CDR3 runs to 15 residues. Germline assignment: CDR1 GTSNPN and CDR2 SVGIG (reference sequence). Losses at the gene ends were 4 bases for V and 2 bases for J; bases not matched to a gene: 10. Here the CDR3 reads CAWTPFGGAPYEQYF. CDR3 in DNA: TGTGCCTGGACCCCATTCGGGGGGGCCCCCTACGAGCAGTACTTC.

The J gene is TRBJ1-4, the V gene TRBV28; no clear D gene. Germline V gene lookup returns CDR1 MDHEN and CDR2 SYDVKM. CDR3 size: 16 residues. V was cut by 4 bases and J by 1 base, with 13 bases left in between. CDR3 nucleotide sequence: TGTGCCAGCAGTTCTATCGCCCCGGTAACTAATGAAAAACTGTTTTTT. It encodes CASSSIAPVTNEKLFF.

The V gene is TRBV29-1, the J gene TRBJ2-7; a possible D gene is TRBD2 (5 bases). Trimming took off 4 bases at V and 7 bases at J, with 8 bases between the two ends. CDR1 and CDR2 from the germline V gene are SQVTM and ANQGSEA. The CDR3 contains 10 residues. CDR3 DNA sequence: TGCAGCGTTGGAGGGCGGGAGCAGTACTTC. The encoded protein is CSVGGREQYF.

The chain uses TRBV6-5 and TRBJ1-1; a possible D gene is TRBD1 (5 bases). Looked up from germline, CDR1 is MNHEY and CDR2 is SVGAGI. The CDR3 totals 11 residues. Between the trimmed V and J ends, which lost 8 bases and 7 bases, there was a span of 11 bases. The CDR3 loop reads CASQRGLEAFF. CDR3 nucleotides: TGTGCCAGCCAGCGGGGCCTTGAAGCTTTCTTT.

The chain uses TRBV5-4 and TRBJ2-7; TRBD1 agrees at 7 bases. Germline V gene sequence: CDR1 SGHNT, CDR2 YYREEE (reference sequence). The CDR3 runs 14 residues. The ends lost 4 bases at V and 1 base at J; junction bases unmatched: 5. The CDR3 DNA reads TGTGCCAGCAGCCAAATACAGGGGTCCTACGAGCAGTACTTC. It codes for CASSQIQGSYEQYF.

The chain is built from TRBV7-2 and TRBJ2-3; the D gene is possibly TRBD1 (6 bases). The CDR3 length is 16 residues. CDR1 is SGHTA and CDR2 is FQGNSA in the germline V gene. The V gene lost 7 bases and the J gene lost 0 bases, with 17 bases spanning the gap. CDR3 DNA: TGTGCCAGCACTGAGACCAGGGGAATGAGCACAGATACGCAGTATTTT. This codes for CASTETRGMSTDTQYF. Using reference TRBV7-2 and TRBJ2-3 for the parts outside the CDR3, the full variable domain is GAGVSQSPSNKVTEKGKDVELRCDPISGHTALYWYRQSLGQGLEFLIYFQGNSAPDKSGLPSDRFSAERTGGSVSTLTIQRTQQEDSAVYLCASTETRGMSTDTQYFGPGTRLTVL.

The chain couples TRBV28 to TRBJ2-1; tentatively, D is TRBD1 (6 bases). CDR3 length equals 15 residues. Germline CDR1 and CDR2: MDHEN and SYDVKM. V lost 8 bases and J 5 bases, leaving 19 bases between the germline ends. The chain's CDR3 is CASQTAGADNNEQFF. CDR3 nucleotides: TGTGCCAGCCAAACGGCAGGGGCCGATAACAATGAGCAGTTCTTC.

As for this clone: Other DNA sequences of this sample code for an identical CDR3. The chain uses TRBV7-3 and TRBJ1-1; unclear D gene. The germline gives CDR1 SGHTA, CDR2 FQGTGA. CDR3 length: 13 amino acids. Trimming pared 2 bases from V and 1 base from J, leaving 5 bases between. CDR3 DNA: TGTGCCAGCAGCTTACAGGAGAACACTGAAGCTTTCTTT. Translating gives CASSLQENTEAFF.

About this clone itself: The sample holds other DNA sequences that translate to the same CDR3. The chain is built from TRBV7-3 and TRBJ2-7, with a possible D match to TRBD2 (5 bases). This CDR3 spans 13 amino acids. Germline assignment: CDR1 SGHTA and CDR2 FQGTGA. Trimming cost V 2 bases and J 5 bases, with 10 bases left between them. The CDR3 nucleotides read TGTGCCAGCAGCTTAGGAGGAGAGAACGAGCAGTACTTC. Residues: CASSLGGENEQYF.

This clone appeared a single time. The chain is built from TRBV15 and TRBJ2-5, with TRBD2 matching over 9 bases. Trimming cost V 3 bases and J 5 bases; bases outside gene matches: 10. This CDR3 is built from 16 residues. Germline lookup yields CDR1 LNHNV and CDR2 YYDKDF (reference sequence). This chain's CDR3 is CATSRLKLAGMETQYF. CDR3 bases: TGTGCCACCAGCAGGTTAAAACTAGCGGGCATGGAGACCCAGTACTTC.

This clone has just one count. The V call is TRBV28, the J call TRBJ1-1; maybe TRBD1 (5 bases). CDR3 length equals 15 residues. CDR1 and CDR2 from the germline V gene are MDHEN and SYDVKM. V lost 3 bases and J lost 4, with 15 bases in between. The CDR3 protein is CASSFGQGRSTEAFF. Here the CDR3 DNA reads TGTGCCAGCAGTTTCGGTCAGGGCCGAAGCACTGAAGCTTTCTTT.

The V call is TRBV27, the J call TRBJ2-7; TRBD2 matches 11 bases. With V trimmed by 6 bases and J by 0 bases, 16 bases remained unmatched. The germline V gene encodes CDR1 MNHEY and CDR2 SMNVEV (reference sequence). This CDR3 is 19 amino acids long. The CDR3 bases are TGTGCCAGCAGGCGACGAAATTGGGGACTAGCGGATCACTCCTACGAGCAGTACTTC. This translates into CASRRRNWGLADHSYEQYF.

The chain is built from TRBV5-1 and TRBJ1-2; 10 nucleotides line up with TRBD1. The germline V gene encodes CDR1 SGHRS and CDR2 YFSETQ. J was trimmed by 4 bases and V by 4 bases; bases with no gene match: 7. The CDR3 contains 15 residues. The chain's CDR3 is CASSTDRGRTYGYTF. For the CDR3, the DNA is TGCGCCAGCAGCACAGACAGGGGGCGCACCTATGGCTACACCTTC.

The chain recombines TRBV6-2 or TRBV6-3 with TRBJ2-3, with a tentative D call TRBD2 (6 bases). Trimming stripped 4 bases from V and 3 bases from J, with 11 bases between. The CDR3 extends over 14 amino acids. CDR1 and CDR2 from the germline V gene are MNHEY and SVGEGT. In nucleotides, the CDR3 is TGTGCCAGCAGTTCGGGGGAGGCGACAGATACGCAGTATTTT. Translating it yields CASSSGEATDTQYF.

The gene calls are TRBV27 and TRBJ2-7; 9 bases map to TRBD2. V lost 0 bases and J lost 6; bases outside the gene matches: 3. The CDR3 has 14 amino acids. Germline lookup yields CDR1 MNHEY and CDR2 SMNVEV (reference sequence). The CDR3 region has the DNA TGTGCCAGCAGTTTATCGGGACTAGCTGGCGAGCAGTACTTC. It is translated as CASSLSGLAGEQYF.

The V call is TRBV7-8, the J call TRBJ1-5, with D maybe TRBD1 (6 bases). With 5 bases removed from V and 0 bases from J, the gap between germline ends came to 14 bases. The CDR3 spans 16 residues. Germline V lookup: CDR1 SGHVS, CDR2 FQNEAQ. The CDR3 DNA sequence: TGTGCCAGCAGCAAAAAGAGGACAGATAGCAATCAGCCCCAGCATTTT. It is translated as CASSKKRTDSNQPQHF.

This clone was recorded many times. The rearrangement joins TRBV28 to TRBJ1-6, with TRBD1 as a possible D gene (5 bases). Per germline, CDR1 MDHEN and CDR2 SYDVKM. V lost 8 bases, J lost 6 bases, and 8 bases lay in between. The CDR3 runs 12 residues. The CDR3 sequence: CASAGSNSPLHF. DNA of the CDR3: TGTGCCAGCGCAGGGTCTAATTCACCCCTCCACTTT.

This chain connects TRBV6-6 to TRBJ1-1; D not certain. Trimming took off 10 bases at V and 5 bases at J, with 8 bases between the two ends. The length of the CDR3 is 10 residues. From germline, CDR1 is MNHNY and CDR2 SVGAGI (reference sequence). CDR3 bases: TGTGCCACCCGGGGAACTGAAGCTTTCTTT. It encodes CATRGTEAFF.

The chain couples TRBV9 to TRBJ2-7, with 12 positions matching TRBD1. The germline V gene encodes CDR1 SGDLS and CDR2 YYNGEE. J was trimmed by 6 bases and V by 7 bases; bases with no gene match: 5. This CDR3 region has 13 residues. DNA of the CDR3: TGTGCCAGCTCGGGACAGGGGGCGAGCGAGCAGTACTTC. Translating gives CASSGQGASEQYF.

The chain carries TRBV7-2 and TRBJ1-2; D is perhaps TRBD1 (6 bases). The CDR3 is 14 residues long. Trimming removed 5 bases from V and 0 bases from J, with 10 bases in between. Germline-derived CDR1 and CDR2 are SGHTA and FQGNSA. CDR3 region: CASSATGPNYGYTF. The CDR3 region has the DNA TGTGCCAGCAGCGCCACAGGGCCTAACTATGGCTACACCTTC.

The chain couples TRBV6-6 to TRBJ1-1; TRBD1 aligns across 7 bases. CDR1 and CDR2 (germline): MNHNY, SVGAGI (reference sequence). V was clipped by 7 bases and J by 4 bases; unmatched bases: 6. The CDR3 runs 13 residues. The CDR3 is CASTQGGATEAFF. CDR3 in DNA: TGTGCCAGCACCCAAGGGGGCGCCACTGAAGCTTTCTTT.

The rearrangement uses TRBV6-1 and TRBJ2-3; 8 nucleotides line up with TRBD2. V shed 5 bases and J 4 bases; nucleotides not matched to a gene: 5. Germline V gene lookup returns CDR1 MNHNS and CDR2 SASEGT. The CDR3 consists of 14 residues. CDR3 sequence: CASSPGLAADTQYF. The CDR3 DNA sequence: TGTGCCAGCAGTCCCGGACTAGCTGCAGATACGCAGTATTTT.

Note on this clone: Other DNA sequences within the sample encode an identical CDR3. CDR3 residues: CASSADRVNTEAFF. In DNA, the CDR3 is TGTGCCAGTAGTGCTGACAGGGTGAACACTGAAGCTTTCTTT. J is TRBJ1-1 and V is TRBV19, with 7 bases lining up with TRBD1. The ends lost 5 bases at V and 0 bases at J; junction bases unmatched: 3. Germline assignment: CDR1 LNHDA and CDR2 SQIVND (reference sequence). The length of the CDR3 is 14 residues.

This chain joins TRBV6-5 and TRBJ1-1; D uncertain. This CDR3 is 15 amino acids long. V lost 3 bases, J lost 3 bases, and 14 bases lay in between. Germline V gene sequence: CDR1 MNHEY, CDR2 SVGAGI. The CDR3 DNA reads TGTGCCAGCAGTTATTACAGAAACCTCTACACTGAAGCTTTCTTT. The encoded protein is CASSYYRNLYTEAFF.

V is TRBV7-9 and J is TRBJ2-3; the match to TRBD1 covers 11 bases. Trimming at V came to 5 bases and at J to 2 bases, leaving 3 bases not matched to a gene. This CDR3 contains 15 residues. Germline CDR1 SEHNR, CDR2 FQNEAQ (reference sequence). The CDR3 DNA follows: TGTGCCAGCAGCCCGGGACAGGGGGTCACAGATACGCAGTATTTT. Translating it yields CASSPGQGVTDTQYF. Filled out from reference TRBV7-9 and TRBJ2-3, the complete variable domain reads DTGVSQNPRHKITKRGQNVTFRCDPISEHNRLYWYRQTLGQGPEFLTYFQNEAQLEKSRLLSDRFSAERPKGSFSTLEIQRTEQGDSAMYLCASSPGQGVTDTQYFGPGTRLTVL.

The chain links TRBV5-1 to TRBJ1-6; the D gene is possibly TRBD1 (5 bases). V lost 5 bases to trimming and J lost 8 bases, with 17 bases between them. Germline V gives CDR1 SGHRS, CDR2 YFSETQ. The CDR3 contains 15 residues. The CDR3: CASSFLRGGDSPLHF. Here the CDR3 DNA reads TGCGCCAGCAGTTTCCTCCGCGGGGGGGATTCACCCCTCCACTTT.